Presented here are 17 T cell receptor beta chains from one specimen sequenced in a study of blood T cell repertoires in COVID-19. The assay was immunoSEQ multiplex PCR, and TCRdb's table has in-frame clones only and misses some. The table lists around 42,000 clones, 88% of them singletons, with 3.7% in the top ten. The sample taken for sequencing was peripheral blood. The receptor source for this set is a human donor in a cohort sampled during active COVID-19.

V and J are TRBV9 and TRBJ1-4, with D possibly TRBD1 on 5 matching bases. CDR3 length: 13 residues. Trimming took 2 bases from V and 10 from J, leaving 12 bases between them. Per germline, CDR1 SGDLS and CDR2 YYNGEE. Here the CDR3 DNA reads TGTGCCAGCAGCGTCCGGGGGAACGGAAAACTGTTTTTT. It yields the protein CASSVRGNGKLFF.

J is TRBJ1-2 and V is TRBV19; D gene ambiguous. Trimming pared 5 bases from V and 6 bases from J, leaving 19 bases between. Germline CDR1 reads LNHDA; CDR2 reads SQIVND (reference sequence). CDR3 length: 15 residues. The DNA of the CDR3 is TGTGCCAGTAGTTTAGTCCGGGAAGGAAGAAATGGCTACACCTTC. Protein product: CASSLVREGRNGYTF.

The rearrangement uses TRBV5-6 and TRBJ2-1, with 9 bases that match TRBD2. Germline V gene data show CDR1 as SGHDT and CDR2 as YYEEEE. The CDR3 is made up of 16 amino acids. The V gene end was trimmed by 3 bases and the J gene end by 3 bases; junction bases not matched to a gene: 7. The CDR3 DNA reads TGTGCCAGCAGCTCAAGCGGGGGGTCTCACTACAATGAGCAGTTCTTC. Translated, it gives CASSSSGGSHYNEQFF.

The chain combines TRBV6-4 with TRBJ2-4; D remains unclear. Germline CDR1 is MRHNA and CDR2 is SNTAGT. The CDR3 is made up of 15 amino acids. The V end lost 7 bases, the J end lost 3 bases, and 16 bases lay between the germline ends. The CDR3: CASTSFGYFKNIQYF. The CDR3 DNA is TGTGCCAGCACGTCGTTCGGGTACTTCAAAAACATTCAGTACTTC.

V usage is TRBV6-1 and J usage is TRBJ1-5; D might be TRBD1 (5 bases). With 3 bases removed from V and 5 bases from J, the gap between germline ends came to 8 bases. Germline-derived CDR1 and CDR2 are MNHNS and SASEGT. The CDR3 length is 13 residues. CDR3: CASSDQGYQPQHF. In nucleotides, the CDR3 is TGTGCCAGCAGTGACCAGGGCTATCAGCCCCAGCATTTT.

This chain connects TRBV18 to TRBJ2-3; 9 positions match TRBD2. The CDR3 loop spans 15 amino acids. Germline values: CDR1 KGHSH, CDR2 LQKENI. With V trimmed by 0 bases and J by 4 bases, 2 bases remained unmatched. The DNA for the CDR3 is TGTGCCAGCTCACCACCGCTAGCGGGGTCAGATACGCAGTATTTT. Amino acids: CASSPPLAGSDTQYF.

This chain links TRBV5-1 with TRBJ2-1; 8 bases fit TRBD2. CDR3 size: 15 residues. After removal of 2 bases from V and 5 bases from J, the junction contained 6 bases not matched to a gene. The germline V gene has CDR1 SGHRS and CDR2 YFSETQ. The CDR3 spells CASSFNPAGDNEQFF. In DNA, the CDR3 is TGCGCCAGCAGCTTTAATCCAGCGGGAGACAATGAGCAGTTCTTC.

The chain employs TRBV28 and TRBJ2-4; TRBD1 agrees at 10 bases. V lost 5 bases, J lost 8 bases, and 12 bases stayed unmatched. Germline V gene lookup returns CDR1 MDHEN and CDR2 SYDVKM. The CDR3 runs 16 residues. CDR3 nucleotide sequence: TGTGCCAGCAGTACCGAGGGACAGGGGTCGGGAGACATTCAGTACTTC. It is translated as CASSTEGQGSGDIQYF.

The rearrangement links TRBV5-1 to TRBJ1-6; D is possibly TRBD1 (5 bases). Germline CDR1 and CDR2: SGHRS and YFSETQ. This CDR3 is built from 16 residues. Trimming cost V 0 bases and J 8 bases, with 15 bases left between them. The CDR3 here is CASSLDQGGSHSPLHF. Here the CDR3 DNA reads TGCGCCAGCAGCTTGGATCAGGGAGGGAGTCATTCACCCCTCCACTTT.

The chain recombines TRBV6-5 with TRBJ2-7; the D gene is possibly TRBD1 (6 bases). With 2 bases removed from V and 4 bases from J, the gap between germline ends came to 9 bases. The CDR3 sequence is 13 residues long. Germline V gene lookup returns CDR1 MNHEY and CDR2 SVGAGI. The CDR3 region has the DNA TGTGCCAGCAGTTACCGGGACAAGTACGAGCAGTACTTC. Protein sequence: CASSYRDKYEQYF.

The CDR3 sequence is CASSLGTGGDTEAFF. The CDR3 bases are TGTGCCAGCAGCTTAGGGACAGGCGGGGACACTGAAGCTTTCTTT. The chain couples TRBV7-9 to TRBJ1-1; 7 positions agree with TRBD1. The germline gives CDR1 SEHNR, CDR2 FQNEAQ (reference sequence). The J segment lost 3 bases and the V segment lost 1 base, leaving 5 bases of the junction unmatched. This CDR3 has 15 residues.

The V call is TRBV14, the J call TRBJ1-2; D is perhaps TRBD1 (5 bases). Germline V CDR1 and CDR2: SGHDN, FVKESK. The V and J ends lost 1 base and 2 bases respectively, with 11 bases between them. The CDR3 runs 15 residues. The CDR3: CASSQVDGGNYGYTF. In nucleotides, the CDR3 is TGTGCCAGCAGCCAAGTCGACGGGGGGAACTATGGCTACACCTTC.

CDR3 bases: TGTGCCAGCAGCTTAGTTCGGCTAGCGGGAACCGGGGAGCTGTTTTTT. Amino acid sequence: CASSLVRLAGTGELFF. The chain employs TRBV7-2 and TRBJ2-2; 9 bases agree with TRBD2. This CDR3 is built from 16 residues. The germline CDR1 and CDR2 sequences are SGHTA and FQGNSA. J was trimmed by 5 bases and V by 1 base; bases with no gene match: 5.

This chain joins TRBV7-2 and TRBJ2-3; TRBD2 is a possible D gene (6 bases). CDR3 length: 16 amino acids. V was clipped by 2 bases and J by 5 bases, with 17 bases between them. Germline V gene sequence: CDR1 SGHTA, CDR2 FQGNSA. The CDR3 loop reads CASSLRASGGGDTQYF. The CDR3 DNA is TGTGCCAGCAGCTTAAGGGCGTCCGGGGGAGGAGATACGCAGTATTTT. Variable domain in full (rest from reference TRBV7-2 and TRBJ2-3): GAGVSQSPSNKVTEKGKDVELRCDPISGHTALYWYRQSLGQGLEFLIYFQGNSAPDKSGLPSDRFSAERTGGSVSTLTIQRTQQEDSAVYLCASSLRASGGGDTQYFGPGTRLTVL.

The chain has TRBV14 and TRBJ2-5, with TRBD2 matching over 12 bases. J lost 5 bases, V lost 4 bases, and 2 bases had no gene match. There are 14 residues in the CDR3. Germline values: CDR1 SGHDN, CDR2 FVKESK. CDR3 amino acids: CASSPLAGGETQYF. The CDR3 coding sequence is TGTGCCAGCAGCCCGCTAGCGGGAGGGGAGACCCAGTACTTC.

CDR3: CASSLGQENTIYF. The DNA of the CDR3 is TGTGCCAGCAGCTTAGGGCAAGAAAACACCATATATTTT. This chain joins TRBV7-9 and TRBJ1-3; the D is unclear. CDR1 is SEHNR and CDR2 is FQNEAQ in the germline V gene (reference sequence). The CDR3 contains 13 residues. Trimming cost V 1 base and J 6 bases, with 7 bases left between them.

The chain has TRBV28 and TRBJ2-1; 12 nucleotides match TRBD2. CDR3 size: 15 residues. The J segment lost 5 bases and the V segment lost 5 bases, leaving 4 bases of the junction unmatched. CDR1 and CDR2 from the germline V gene are MDHEN and SYDVKM. This CDR3 reads CASSPWTSGNNEQFF. CDR3 nucleotide sequence: TGTGCCAGCAGTCCCTGGACTAGCGGGAACAATGAGCAGTTCTTC.